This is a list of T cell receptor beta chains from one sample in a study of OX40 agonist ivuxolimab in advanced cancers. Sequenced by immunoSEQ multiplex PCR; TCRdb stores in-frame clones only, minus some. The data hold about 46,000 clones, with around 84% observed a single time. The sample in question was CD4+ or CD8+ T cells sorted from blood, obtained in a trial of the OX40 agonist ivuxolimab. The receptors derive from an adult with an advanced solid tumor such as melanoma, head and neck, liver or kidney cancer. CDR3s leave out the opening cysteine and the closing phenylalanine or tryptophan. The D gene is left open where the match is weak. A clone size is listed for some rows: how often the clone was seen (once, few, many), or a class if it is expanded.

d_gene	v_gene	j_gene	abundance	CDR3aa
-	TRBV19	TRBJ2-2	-	ASNPDRTNTGELF
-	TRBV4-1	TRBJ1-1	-	ASTPPGGEFEAF
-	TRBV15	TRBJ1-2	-	ATSSLIGEGNFYGYT
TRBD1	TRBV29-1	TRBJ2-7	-	SVLQGSGYEQY
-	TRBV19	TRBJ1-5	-	ASSIEGGSNQPQH
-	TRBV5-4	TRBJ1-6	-	ASSFSGSYSPLH
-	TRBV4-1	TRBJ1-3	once	ASSQVRAPGNTIY
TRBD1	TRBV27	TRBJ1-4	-	ASSLGPGQFEKLF
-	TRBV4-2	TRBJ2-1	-	ASSQEYSQGGRSEQF
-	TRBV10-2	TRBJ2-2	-	ASSVGNGNTGELF